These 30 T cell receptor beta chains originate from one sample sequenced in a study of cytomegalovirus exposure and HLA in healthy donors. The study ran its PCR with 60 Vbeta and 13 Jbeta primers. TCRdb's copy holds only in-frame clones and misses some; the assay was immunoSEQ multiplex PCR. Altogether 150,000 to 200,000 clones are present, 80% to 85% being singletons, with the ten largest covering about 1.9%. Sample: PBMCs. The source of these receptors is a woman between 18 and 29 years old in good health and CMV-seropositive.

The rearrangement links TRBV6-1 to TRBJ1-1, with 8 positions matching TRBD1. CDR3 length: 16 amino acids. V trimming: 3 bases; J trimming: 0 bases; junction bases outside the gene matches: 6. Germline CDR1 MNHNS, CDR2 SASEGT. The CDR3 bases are TGTGCCAGCAGTGAGAGACAGGGGAACATGAACACTGAAGCTTTCTTT. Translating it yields CASSERQGNMNTEAFF.

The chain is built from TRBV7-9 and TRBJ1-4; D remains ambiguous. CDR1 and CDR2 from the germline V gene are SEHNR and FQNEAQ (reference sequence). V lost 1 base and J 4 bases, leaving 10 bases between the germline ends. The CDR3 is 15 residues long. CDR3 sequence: CASSLDRELNEKLFF. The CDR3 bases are TGTGCCAGCAGCTTAGACAGAGAGCTTAATGAAAAACTGTTTTTT.

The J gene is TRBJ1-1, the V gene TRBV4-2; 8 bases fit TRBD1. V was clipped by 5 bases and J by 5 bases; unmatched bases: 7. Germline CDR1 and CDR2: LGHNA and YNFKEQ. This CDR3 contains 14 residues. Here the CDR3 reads CASSGRTGGTEAFF. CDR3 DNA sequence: TGTGCCAGCAGCGGGCGTACAGGGGGTACTGAAGCTTTCTTT.

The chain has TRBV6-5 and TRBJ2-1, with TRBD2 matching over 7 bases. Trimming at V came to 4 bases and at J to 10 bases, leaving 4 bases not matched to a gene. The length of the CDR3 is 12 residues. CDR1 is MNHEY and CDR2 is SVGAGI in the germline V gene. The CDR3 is CASSFGGGEQFF. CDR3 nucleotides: TGTGCCAGCAGTTTTGGCGGGGGAGAGCAGTTCTTC.

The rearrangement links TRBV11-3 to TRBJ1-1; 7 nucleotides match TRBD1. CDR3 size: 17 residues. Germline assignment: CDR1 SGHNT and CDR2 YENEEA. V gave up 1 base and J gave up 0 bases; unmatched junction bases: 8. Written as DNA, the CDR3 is TGTGCCAGCAGCTTAGGGAACAGGGGAGTCTTGAACACTGAAGCTTTCTTT. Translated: CASSLGNRGVLNTEAFF.

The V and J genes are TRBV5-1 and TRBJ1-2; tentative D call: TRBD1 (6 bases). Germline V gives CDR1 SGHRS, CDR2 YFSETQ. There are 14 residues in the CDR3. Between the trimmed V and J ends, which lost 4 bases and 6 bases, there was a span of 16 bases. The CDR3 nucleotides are TGCGCCAGCAGCCTAGGGGGGGACGTGAATGGCTACACCTTC. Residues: CASSLGGDVNGYTF. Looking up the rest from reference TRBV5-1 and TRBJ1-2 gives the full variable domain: KAGVTQTPRYLIKTRGQQVTLSCSPISGHRSVSWYQQTPGQGLQFLFEYFSETQRNKGNFPGRFSGRQFSNSRSEMNVSTLELGDSALYLCASSLGGDVNGYTFGSGTRLTVV.

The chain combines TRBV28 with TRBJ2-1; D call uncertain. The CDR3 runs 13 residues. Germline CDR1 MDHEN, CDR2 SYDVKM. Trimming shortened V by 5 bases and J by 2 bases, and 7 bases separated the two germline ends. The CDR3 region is CASSTLAYNEQFF. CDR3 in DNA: TGTGCCAGCAGTACCCTAGCCTACAATGAGCAGTTCTTC.

CDR3 sequence (DNA): TGTGCCAGCAGTTATGAAACAGGGAGCACTGAAGCTTTCTTT. Translated, it gives CASSYETGSTEAFF. The genes are TRBV6-6 and TRBJ1-1; weak D call: TRBD1 (6 bases). The length of the CDR3 is 14 residues. Germline V CDR1 and CDR2: MNHNY, SVGAGI (reference sequence). V gave up 3 bases and J gave up 4 bases, with 12 bases separating them.

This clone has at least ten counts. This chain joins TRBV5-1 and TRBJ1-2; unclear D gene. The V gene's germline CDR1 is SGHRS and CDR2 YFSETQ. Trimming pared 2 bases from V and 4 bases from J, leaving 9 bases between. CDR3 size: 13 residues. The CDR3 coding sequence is TGCGCCAGCAGCTTCGACAACAGCTATGGCTACACCTTC. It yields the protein CASSFDNSYGYTF.

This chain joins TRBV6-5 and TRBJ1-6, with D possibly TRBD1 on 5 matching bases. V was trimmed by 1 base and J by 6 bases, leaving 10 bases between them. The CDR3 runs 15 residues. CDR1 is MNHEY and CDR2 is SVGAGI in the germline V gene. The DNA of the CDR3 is TGTGCCAGCAGTTACTTACAGACAGCTAATTCACCCCTCCACTTT. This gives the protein CASSYLQTANSPLHF.

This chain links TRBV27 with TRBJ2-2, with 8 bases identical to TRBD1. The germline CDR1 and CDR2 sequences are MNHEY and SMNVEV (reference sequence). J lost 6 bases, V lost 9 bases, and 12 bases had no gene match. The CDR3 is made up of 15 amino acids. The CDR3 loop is CASHDRGRGAGELFF. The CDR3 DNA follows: TGTGCCAGTCACGACAGGGGCCGAGGGGCCGGGGAGCTGTTTTTT.

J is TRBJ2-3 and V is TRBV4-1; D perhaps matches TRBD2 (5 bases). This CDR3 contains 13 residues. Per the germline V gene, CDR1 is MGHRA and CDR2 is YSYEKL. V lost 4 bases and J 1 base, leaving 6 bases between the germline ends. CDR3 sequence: CASSLSGTDTQYF. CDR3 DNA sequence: TGCGCCAGCAGCCTTAGCGGCACAGATACGCAGTATTTT.

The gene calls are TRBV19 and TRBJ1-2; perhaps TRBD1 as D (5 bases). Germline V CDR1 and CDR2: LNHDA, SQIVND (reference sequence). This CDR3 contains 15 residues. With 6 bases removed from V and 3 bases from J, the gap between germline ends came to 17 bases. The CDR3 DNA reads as TGTGCCAGTAGCCGCTGGACACCCCTAGACTATGGCTACACCTTC. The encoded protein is CASSRWTPLDYGYTF.

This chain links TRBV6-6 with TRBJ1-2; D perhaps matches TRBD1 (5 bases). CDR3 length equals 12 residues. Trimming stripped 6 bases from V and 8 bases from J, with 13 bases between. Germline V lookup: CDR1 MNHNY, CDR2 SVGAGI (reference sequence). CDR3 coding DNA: TGTGCCAGCAGCGACACAGGCGAGGGCTACACCTTC. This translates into CASSDTGEGYTF.

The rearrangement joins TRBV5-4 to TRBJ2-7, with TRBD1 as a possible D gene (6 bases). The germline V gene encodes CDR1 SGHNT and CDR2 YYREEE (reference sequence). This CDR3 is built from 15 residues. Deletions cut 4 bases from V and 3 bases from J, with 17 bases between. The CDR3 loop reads CASSPTGQTIYEQYF. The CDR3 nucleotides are TGTGCCAGCAGCCCGACGGGACAAACCATCTACGAGCAGTACTTC.

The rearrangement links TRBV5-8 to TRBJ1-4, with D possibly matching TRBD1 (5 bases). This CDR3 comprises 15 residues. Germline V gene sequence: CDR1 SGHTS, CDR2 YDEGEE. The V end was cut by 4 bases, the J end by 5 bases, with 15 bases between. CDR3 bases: TGTGCCAGCAGCGGATTGAGACAGAGGAATGAAAAACTGTTTTTT. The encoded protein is CASSGLRQRNEKLFF. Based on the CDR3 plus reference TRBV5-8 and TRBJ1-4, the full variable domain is EAGVTQSPTHLIKTRGQQATLRCSPISGHTSVYWYQQALGLGLQFLLWYDEGEERNRGNFPPRFSGRQFPNYSSELNVNALELEDSALYLCASSGLRQRNEKLFFGSGTQLSVL.

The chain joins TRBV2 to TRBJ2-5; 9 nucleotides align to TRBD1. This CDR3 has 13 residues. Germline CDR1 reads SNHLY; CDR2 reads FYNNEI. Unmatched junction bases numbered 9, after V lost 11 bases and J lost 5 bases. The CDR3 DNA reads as TGTGCCCTGGGACAGGGAGGGCTTGAGACCCAGTACTTC. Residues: CALGQGGLETQYF.

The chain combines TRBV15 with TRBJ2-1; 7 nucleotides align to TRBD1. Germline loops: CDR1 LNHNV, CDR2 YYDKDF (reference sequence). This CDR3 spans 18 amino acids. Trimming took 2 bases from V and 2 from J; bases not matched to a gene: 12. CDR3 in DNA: TGTGCCACCAGCAGATCCCCGTATAGGACAGGAGCCTACAATGAGCAGTTCTTC. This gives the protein CATSRSPYRTGAYNEQFF.

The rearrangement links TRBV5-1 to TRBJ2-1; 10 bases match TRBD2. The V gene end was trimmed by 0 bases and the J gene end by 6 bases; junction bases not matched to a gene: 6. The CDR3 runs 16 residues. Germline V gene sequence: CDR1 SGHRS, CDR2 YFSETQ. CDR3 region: CASSLGSGGASNEQFF. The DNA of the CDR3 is TGCGCCAGCAGCTTGGGCAGCGGGGGGGCGTCCAATGAGCAGTTCTTC.

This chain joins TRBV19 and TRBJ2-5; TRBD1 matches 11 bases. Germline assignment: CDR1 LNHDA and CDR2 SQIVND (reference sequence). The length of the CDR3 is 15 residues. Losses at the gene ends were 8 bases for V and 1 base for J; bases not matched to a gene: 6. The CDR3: CASAGQGAGQETQYF. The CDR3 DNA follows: TGTGCCAGTGCCGGACAGGGGGCGGGCCAAGAGACCCAGTACTTC.

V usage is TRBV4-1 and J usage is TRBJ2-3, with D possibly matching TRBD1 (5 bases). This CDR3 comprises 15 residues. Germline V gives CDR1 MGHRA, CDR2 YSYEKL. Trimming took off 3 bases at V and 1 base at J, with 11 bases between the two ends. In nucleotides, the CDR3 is TGCGCCAGCAGCCAGCTGGGGCTGGGCACAGATACGCAGTATTTT. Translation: CASSQLGLGTDTQYF.

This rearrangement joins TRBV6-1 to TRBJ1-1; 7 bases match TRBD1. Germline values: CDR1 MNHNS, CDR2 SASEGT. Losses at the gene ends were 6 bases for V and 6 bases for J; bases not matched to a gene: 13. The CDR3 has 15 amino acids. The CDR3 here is CASSRMTGLRAEAFF. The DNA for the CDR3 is TGTGCCAGCAGCCGCATGACAGGGTTACGGGCTGAAGCTTTCTTT.

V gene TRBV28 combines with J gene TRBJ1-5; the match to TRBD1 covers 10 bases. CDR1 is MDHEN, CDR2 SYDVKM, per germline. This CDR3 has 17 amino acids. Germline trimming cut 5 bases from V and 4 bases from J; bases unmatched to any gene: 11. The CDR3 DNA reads TGTGCCAGCAGTGCCCACCGGGACAGGGGACTTAATCAGCCCCAGCATTTT. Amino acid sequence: CASSAHRDRGLNQPQHF.

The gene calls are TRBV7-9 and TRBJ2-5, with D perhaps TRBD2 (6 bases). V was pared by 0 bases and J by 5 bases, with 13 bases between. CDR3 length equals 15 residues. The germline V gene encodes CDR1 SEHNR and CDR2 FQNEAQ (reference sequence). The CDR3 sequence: CASSLATSLRETQYF. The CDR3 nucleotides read TGTGCCAGCAGCTTAGCTACTAGCCTAAGGGAGACCCAGTACTTC.

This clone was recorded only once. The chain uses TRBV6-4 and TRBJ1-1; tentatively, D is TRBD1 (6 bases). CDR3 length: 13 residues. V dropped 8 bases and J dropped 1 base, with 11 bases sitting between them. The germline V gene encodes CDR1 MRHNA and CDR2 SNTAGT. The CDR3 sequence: CASSHRENTEAFF. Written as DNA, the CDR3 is TGTGCCAGCTCCCACAGGGAGAACACTGAAGCTTTCTTT.

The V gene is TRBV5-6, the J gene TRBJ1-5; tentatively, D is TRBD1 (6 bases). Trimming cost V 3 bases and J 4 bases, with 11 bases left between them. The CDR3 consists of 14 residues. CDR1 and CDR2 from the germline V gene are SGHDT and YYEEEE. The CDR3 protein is CASSSLQGNQPQHF. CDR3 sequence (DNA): TGTGCCAGCAGCTCGCTCCAGGGGAATCAGCCCCAGCATTTT.

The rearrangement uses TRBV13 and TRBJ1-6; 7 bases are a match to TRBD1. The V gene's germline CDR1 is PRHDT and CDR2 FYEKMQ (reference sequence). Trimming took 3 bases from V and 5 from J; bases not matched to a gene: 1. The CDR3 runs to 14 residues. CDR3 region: CASSLTGNNSPLHF. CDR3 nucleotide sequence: TGTGCCAGCAGCTTGACAGGGAATAATTCACCCCTCCACTTT. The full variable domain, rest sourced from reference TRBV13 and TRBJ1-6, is AAGVIQSPRHLIKEKRETATLKCYPIPRHDTVYWYQQGPGQDPQFLISFYEKMQSDKGSIPDRFSAQQFSDYHSELNMSSLELGDSALYFCASSLTGNNSPLHFGNGTRLTVT.

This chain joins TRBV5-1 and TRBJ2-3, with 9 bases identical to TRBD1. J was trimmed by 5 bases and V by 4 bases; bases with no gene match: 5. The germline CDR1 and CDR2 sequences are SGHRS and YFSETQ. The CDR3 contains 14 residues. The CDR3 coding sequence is TGCGCCAGCAGCCTTTCGGACAGGGGAGATACGCAGTATTTT. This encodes CASSLSDRGDTQYF.

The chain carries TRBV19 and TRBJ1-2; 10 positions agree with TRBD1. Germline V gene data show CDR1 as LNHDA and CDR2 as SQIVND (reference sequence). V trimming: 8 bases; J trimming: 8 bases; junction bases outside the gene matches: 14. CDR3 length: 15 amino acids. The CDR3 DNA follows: TGTGCCAGTGCAGACAGGGGGCAGTTGGATAGAGGCTACACCTTC. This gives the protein CASADRGQLDRGYTF.

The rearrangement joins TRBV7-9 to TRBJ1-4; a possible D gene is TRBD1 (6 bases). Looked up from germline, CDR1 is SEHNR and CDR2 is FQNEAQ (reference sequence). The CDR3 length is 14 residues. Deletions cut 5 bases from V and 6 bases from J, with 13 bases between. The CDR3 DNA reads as TGTGCCAGCAGCCGGGGGGGGGCCTATGAAAAACTGTTTTTT. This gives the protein CASSRGGAYEKLFF.